The next 28 T cell receptor beta chains were all read from a single sample in a study of OX40 agonist ivuxolimab in advanced cancers. The method was immunoSEQ multiplex PCR; TCRdb's version includes in-frame clones alone and lacks a portion of them. The sample yields tens of thousands of clones, 75% to 95% seen once. The sequencing here drew on CD4+ or CD8+ T cells sorted from blood, taken in a trial of the OX40 agonist ivuxolimab. Receptors were obtained from an adult with an advanced solid tumor such as melanoma, head and neck, liver or kidney cancer.

The chain combines TRBV4-2 with TRBJ1-1; 10 bases are shared with TRBD1. This CDR3 spans 15 amino acids. The trim removed 6 bases at V and 7 bases at J, leaving 11 bases unmatched. Per germline, CDR1 LGHNA and CDR2 YNFKEQ. This chain's CDR3 is CASSRIGTGDVEAFF. The CDR3 DNA sequence: TGTGCCAGCAGTCGAATCGGGACAGGGGATGTTGAAGCTTTCTTT.

The J gene is TRBJ2-3, the V gene TRBV7-6; TRBD2 matches 9 bases. J gave up 3 bases and V 5 bases, and 18 bases lay outside the gene matches. CDR3 size: 19 residues. The germline V gene has CDR1 SGHVS and CDR2 FNYEAQ. The CDR3 DNA is TGTGCCAGCAGCCCTCGGGGGGGGACTAGCTCTCGAAAAACAGATACGCAGTATTTT. It is translated as CASSPRGGTSSRKTDTQYF. The complete variable domain, with remaining parts taken from reference TRBV7-6 and TRBJ2-3, reads GAGVSQSPRYKVTKRGQDVALRCDPISGHVSLYWYRQALGQGPEFLTYFNYEAQQDKSGLPNDRFSAERPEGSISTLTIQRTEQRDSAMYRCASSPRGGTSSRKTDTQYFGPGTRLTVL.

The chain joins TRBV10-3 to TRBJ1-3; the match to TRBD1 covers 7 bases. The CDR3 loop spans 18 amino acids. CDR1 ENHRY and CDR2 SYGVKD come from the germline V gene. V was pared by 2 bases and J by 0 bases, with 10 bases of the junction left unmatched. CDR3 protein: CAISEPIRQGLSGNTIYF. CDR3 DNA: TGTGCCATCAGTGAGCCAATACGACAGGGCCTCTCTGGAAACACCATATATTTT.

This sequence joins TRBV12-5 and TRBJ2-7; a possible D gene is TRBD2 (6 bases). Germline values: CDR1 LGHNT, CDR2 FRNRAP. This CDR3 contains 14 residues. V was shortened by 6 bases and J by 6 bases, with 18 bases between the two germline ends. In DNA form, the CDR3 reads TGTGCTAGTGGGGCGGGGACTCGATTTCTCGAGCAGTACTTC. Protein: CASGAGTRFLEQYF.

V usage is TRBV6-6 and J usage is TRBJ1-2; 12 positions agree with TRBD1. The V segment lost 2 bases and the J segment 3 bases; nucleotides outside the gene matches: 4. Looked up from germline, CDR1 is MNHNY and CDR2 is SVGAGI (reference sequence). This CDR3 contains 16 residues. The CDR3 here is CASSYAGTGGDYGYTF. DNA for the CDR3: TGTGCCAGCAGTTACGCAGGGACAGGGGGCGACTATGGCTACACCTTC.

V gene TRBV27 combines with J gene TRBJ2-7, with 12 nucleotides matching TRBD2. This CDR3 has 16 residues. Losses at the gene ends were 4 bases for V and 4 bases for J; bases not matched to a gene: 8. Germline CDR1 and CDR2: MNHEY and SMNVEV (reference sequence). For the CDR3, the DNA is TGTGCCAGCAGTTCGACTAGCGGGAGTTTTCGATACGAGCAGTACTTC. Its translation: CASSSTSGSFRYEQYF.

V is TRBV27 and J is TRBJ1-2, with D perhaps TRBD1 (5 bases). Germline V gives CDR1 MNHEY, CDR2 SMNVEV (reference sequence). This CDR3 is built from 15 residues. V was cut by 4 bases and J by 9 bases, with 21 bases left in between. The CDR3 sequence: CASSSLGAVTLSYTF. CDR3 nucleotides: TGTGCCAGCAGTTCTTTAGGGGCGGTGACTTTGAGCTACACCTTC.

This rearrangement joins TRBV7-8 to TRBJ1-2, with TRBD1 identical over 7 bases. After removal of 5 bases from V and 6 bases from J, the junction contained 9 bases not matched to a gene. The germline V gene has CDR1 SGHVS and CDR2 FQNEAQ. The CDR3 extends over 14 amino acids. The CDR3 bases are TGTGCCAGCAGCCCGGACAGGATGTATGATGGCTACACCTTC. Its translation: CASSPDRMYDGYTF.

The chain has TRBV27 and TRBJ2-1; D possibly corresponds to TRBD2 (5 bases). V was clipped by 4 bases and J by 9 bases, with 10 bases between them. Germline V CDR1 and CDR2: MNHEY, SMNVEV (reference sequence). CDR3 length: 12 residues. CDR3 sequence reads: CASSWSGSEQFF. The CDR3 nucleotides are TGTGCCAGCAGTTGGTCGGGGAGTGAGCAGTTCTTC.

This rearrangement joins TRBV5-6 to TRBJ1-1; D gene ambiguous. There are 13 residues in the CDR3. Trimming left V 0 bases short and J 1 base short, with 4 bases between. CDR1 is SGHDT, CDR2 YYEEEE, per germline. In DNA form, the CDR3 reads TGTGCCAGCAGCTTGGGAGAGAACACTGAAGCTTTCTTT. Translation: CASSLGENTEAFF.

The rearrangement joins TRBV27 to TRBJ2-1; D unclear. The CDR3 contains 15 residues. V lost 2 bases and J 0 bases, leaving 8 bases between the germline ends. Germline V gene sequence: CDR1 MNHEY, CDR2 SMNVEV (reference sequence). CDR3 residues: CASSLAVGSYNEQFF. In DNA, the CDR3 is TGTGCCAGCAGTTTAGCAGTAGGCTCCTACAATGAGCAGTTCTTC.

The J gene is TRBJ2-5, the V gene TRBV21-1; TRBD2, the D gene given by the table, was not confirmed from the DNA. TRBV21-1 is a recognized pseudogene. CDR3 length: 17 amino acids. This CDR3 is CASSARGTAGVLETQYF. The CDR3 DNA sequence: TGTGCCAGCAGCGCCCGGGGGACAGCGGGAGTATTAGAGACCCAGTACTTC.

Only a few counts were recorded for this clone. This chain links TRBV4-2 with TRBJ1-4; TRBD1 aligns across 8 bases. The germline V gene has CDR1 LGHNA and CDR2 YNFKEQ. The CDR3 has 15 residues. Unmatched junction bases numbered 8, after V lost 3 bases and J lost 8 bases. The CDR3 coding sequence is TGTGCCAGCAGCCACGGGACAGGCCAGATCGAAAAACTGTTTTTT. Translated, it gives CASSHGTGQIEKLFF.

In this sample, this clone turned up once. The chain couples TRBV2 to TRBJ1-3; D remains ambiguous. Trimming removed 2 bases from V and 6 bases from J, with 14 bases in between. The CDR3 has 15 amino acids. Germline CDR1 SNHLY, CDR2 FYNNEI. CDR3 coding DNA: TGTGCCAGCAGTGAATCTCCGAGACCCGCAAACACCATATATTTT. This translates into CASSESPRPANTIYF.

The V gene is TRBV25-1, the J gene TRBJ1-1, with D maybe TRBD1 (5 bases). Deletions cut 5 bases from V and 3 bases from J, with 10 bases between. The CDR3 is 13 amino acids. Germline loops: CDR1 MGHDK, CDR2 SYGVNS. The CDR3 loop is CASSRGGDTEAFF. The DNA of the CDR3 is TGTGCCAGCAGTCGGGGAGGGGACACTGAAGCTTTCTTT. Full variable domain (missing parts from reference TRBV25-1 and TRBJ1-1): EADIYQTPRYLVIGTGKKITLECSQTMGHDKMYWYQQDPGMELHLIHYSYGVNSTEKGDLSSESTVSRIRTEHFPLTLESARPSHTSQYLCASSRGGDTEAFFGQGTRLTVV.

This chain uses TRBV27 with TRBJ2-7; 10 bases fit TRBD1. Germline V gene lookup returns CDR1 MNHEY and CDR2 SMNVEV (reference sequence). The V segment lost 5 bases and the J segment 2 bases; nucleotides outside the gene matches: 12. There are 17 residues in the CDR3. The CDR3 coding sequence is TGTGCCAGCAGTCACGGGACAGGGGCTTCTTCGGCCTACGAGCAGTACTTC. Amino acid sequence: CASSHGTGASSAYEQYF.

The gene calls are TRBV19 and TRBJ2-7; no definite D call. V was trimmed by 2 bases and J by 1 base, leaving 6 bases between them. CDR3 length: 13 residues. Germline CDR1 is LNHDA and CDR2 is SQIVND (reference sequence). The CDR3 loop reads CASSISASYEQYF. The CDR3 coding sequence is TGTGCCAGTAGTATAAGTGCTTCCTACGAGCAGTACTTC. The whole variable domain, filled in from reference TRBV19 and TRBJ2-7, reads DGGITQSPKYLFRKEGQNVTLSCEQNLNHDAMYWYRQDPGQGLRLIYYSQIVNDFQKGDIAEGYSVSREKKESFPLTVTSAQKNPTAFYLCASSISASYEQYFGPGTRLTVT.

This chain joins TRBV5-1 and TRBJ2-6; D not certain. Trimming took 0 bases from V and 2 from J, leaving 9 bases between them. Germline lookup yields CDR1 SGHRS and CDR2 YFSETQ. The CDR3 length is 16 residues. The CDR3 loop is CASSLGVETGANVLTF. The CDR3, as DNA: TGCGCCAGCAGCTTGGGCGTGGAAACTGGGGCCAACGTCCTGACTTTC. Filled out from reference TRBV5-1 and TRBJ2-6, the complete variable domain reads KAGVTQTPRYLIKTRGQQVTLSCSPISGHRSVSWYQQTPGQGLQFLFEYFSETQRNKGNFPGRFSGRQFSNSRSEMNVSTLELGDSALYLCASSLGVETGANVLTFGAGSRLTVL.

The chain combines TRBV7-6 with TRBJ1-1; D is possibly TRBD1 (5 bases). Per germline, CDR1 SGHVS and CDR2 FNYEAQ. V lost 0 bases, J lost 3 bases, and 11 bases lay in between. This CDR3 is 15 amino acids long. The DNA of the CDR3 is TGTGCCAGCAGCTTAGCGGGGGGTGGCGACACTGAAGCTTTCTTT. Translating gives CASSLAGGGDTEAFF. Combining the CDR3 with reference TRBV7-6 and TRBJ1-1 gives the whole variable domain GAGVSQSPRYKVTKRGQDVALRCDPISGHVSLYWYRQALGQGPEFLTYFNYEAQQDKSGLPNDRFSAERPEGSISTLTIQRTEQRDSAMYRCASSLAGGGDTEAFFGQGTRLTVV.

This rearrangement joins TRBV14 to TRBJ2-7, with D perhaps matching TRBD1 or TRBD2 (7 bases each). V lost 4 bases, J lost 9 bases, and 19 bases lay in between. The CDR3 consists of 14 residues. In germline, CDR1 is SGHDN, CDR2 FVKESK. CDR3 nucleotides: TGTGCCAGCAGCCTTCAGGGGGGGGGAGACGGGCAGTACTTC. Translation gives CASSLQGGGDGQYF. Variable domain in full (rest from reference TRBV14 and TRBJ2-7): EAGVTQFPSHSVIEKGQTVTLRCDPISGHDNLYWYRRVMGKEIKFLLHFVKESKQDESGMPNNRFLAERTGGTYSTLKVQPAELEDSGVYFCASSLQGGGDGQYFGPGTRLTVT.

This clone was detected only once. Written as DNA, the CDR3 is TGTGCCAGCAGTTACCGCGCGACAGATGGCTACACCTTC. Residues: CASSYRATDGYTF. The chain combines TRBV6-5 with TRBJ1-2, with D perhaps matching TRBD1 (5 bases). Germline-derived CDR1 and CDR2 are MNHEY and SVGAGI. The V end was cut by 2 bases, the J end by 6 bases, with 10 bases between. This CDR3 spans 13 amino acids.

V gene TRBV13 combines with J gene TRBJ2-7; unclear D gene. Trimming removed 4 bases at V and 3 bases at J, with 13 bases between. The CDR3 extends over 14 amino acids. Per germline, CDR1 PRHDT and CDR2 FYEKMQ (reference sequence). In DNA form, the CDR3 reads TGTGCCAGCAGCTCCCGACGGATCATCTACGAGCAGTACTTC. Translating gives CASSSRRIIYEQYF. Looking up the rest from reference TRBV13 and TRBJ2-7 gives the full variable domain: AAGVIQSPRHLIKEKRETATLKCYPIPRHDTVYWYQQGPGQDPQFLISFYEKMQSDKGSIPDRFSAQQFSDYHSELNMSSLELGDSALYFCASSSRRIIYEQYFGPGTRLTVT.

This chain connects TRBV2 to TRBJ2-5; TRBD2 matches at 10 bases. This CDR3 is 18 amino acids long. Germline CDR1 SNHLY, CDR2 FYNNEI. V shed 7 bases and J 1 base; nucleotides not matched to a gene: 15. Here the CDR3 reads CASTSPSGSLGVQETQYF. The DNA of the CDR3 is TGTGCCAGCACCTCGCCTAGCGGGAGTCTTGGGGTCCAAGAGACCCAGTACTTC. Variable domain in full (rest from reference TRBV2 and TRBJ2-5): EPEVTQTPSHQVTQMGQEVILRCVPISNHLYFYWYRQILGQKVEFLVSFYNNEISEKSEIFDDQFSVERPDGSNFTLKIRSTKLEDSAMYFCASTSPSGSLGVQETQYFGPGTRLLVL.

This chain uses TRBV7-9 with TRBJ2-7; no definite D call. V was cut by 1 base and J by 2 bases, with 9 bases left in between. Germline loops: CDR1 SEHNR, CDR2 FQNEAQ (reference sequence). This CDR3 is 14 amino acids long. The DNA for the CDR3 is TGTGCCAGCAGCTTAGGGTATGATACCTACGAGCAGTACTTC. It yields the protein CASSLGYDTYEQYF.

This chain uses TRBV28 with TRBJ1-5; TRBD1 agrees at 12 bases. J gave up 5 bases and V 7 bases, and 15 bases lay outside the gene matches. Per the germline V gene, CDR1 is MDHEN and CDR2 is SYDVKM. The CDR3 spans 18 residues. This CDR3 reads CASNSLLRDRGLDQPQHF. CDR3 nucleotides: TGTGCCAGCAATTCCCTATTACGGGACAGGGGGCTGGATCAGCCCCAGCATTTT. The full variable domain, its missing parts supplied by reference TRBV28 and TRBJ1-5, is DVKVTQSSRYLVKRTGEKVFLECVQDMDHENMFWYRQDPGLGLRLIYFSYDVKMKEKGDIPEGYSVSREKKERFSLILESASTNQTSMYLCASNSLLRDRGLDQPQHFGDGTRLSIL.

The rearrangement uses TRBV4-2 and TRBJ2-7; 7 bases are shared with TRBD2. After removal of 0 bases from V and 2 bases from J, the junction contained 4 bases not matched to a gene. CDR1 and CDR2 (germline): LGHNA, YNFKEQ. The length of the CDR3 is 15 residues. This CDR3 reads CASSQEGGSTYEQYF. The CDR3 DNA follows: TGTGCCAGCAGCCAAGAGGGGGGGAGCACCTACGAGCAGTACTTC.

This rearrangement joins TRBV11-3 to TRBJ2-5, with D possibly being TRBD2 (5 bases). V was clipped by 1 base and J by 3 bases, with 15 bases between them. CDR3 length: 16 amino acids. Per germline, CDR1 SGHNT and CDR2 YENEEA. The chain's CDR3 is CASSLGVVPREETQYF. Here the CDR3 DNA reads TGTGCCAGCAGCTTAGGGGTAGTTCCGAGGGAAGAGACCCAGTACTTC.

The CDR3 is CATLDSYEQYF. In nucleotides, the CDR3 is TGTGCCACCCTCGACTCCTACGAGCAGTACTTC. The chain uses TRBV10-3 and TRBJ2-7; D is unclear. Trimming removed 10 bases from V and 0 bases from J, with 7 bases in between. This CDR3 spans 11 amino acids. Germline V gene sequence: CDR1 ENHRY, CDR2 SYGVKD.